This T cell receptor beta chain was documented in a study of T cell responses to AZD1222 COVID-19 vaccine. Background on the study: It was second doses at about 4 or about 12 weeks that were pooled.

TCRdb keeps only in-frame clones here, not all; method: immunoSEQ multiplex PCR. The profile shows about 150,000 clones, more than 90% of them singletons. The germline V gene encodes CDR1 SEHNR and CDR2 FQNEAQ (reference sequence). The V end was cut by 5 bases, the J end by 6 bases, with 10 bases between. The CDR3 runs 12 residues. The receptor's source is an adult in good health. This chain connects TRBV7-9 to TRBJ1-2; D is undetermined. Sequenced material: peripheral blood, taken on day 0 of AZD1222 vaccination. In nucleotides, the CDR3 is TGTGCCAGCAGCGCCGAGACTCATGGCTACACCTTC. It translates to CASSAETHGYTF.